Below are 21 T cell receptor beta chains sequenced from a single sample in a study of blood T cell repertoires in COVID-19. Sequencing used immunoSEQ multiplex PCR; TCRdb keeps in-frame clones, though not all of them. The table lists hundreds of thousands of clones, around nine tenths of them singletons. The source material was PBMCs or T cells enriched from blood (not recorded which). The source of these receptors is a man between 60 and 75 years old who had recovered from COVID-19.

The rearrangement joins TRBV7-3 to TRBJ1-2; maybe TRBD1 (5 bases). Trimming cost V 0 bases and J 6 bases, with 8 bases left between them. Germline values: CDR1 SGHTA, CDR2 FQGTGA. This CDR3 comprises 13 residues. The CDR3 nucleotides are TGTGCCAGCAGCTTAACCAGGGCACATGGCTACACCTTC. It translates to CASSLTRAHGYTF.

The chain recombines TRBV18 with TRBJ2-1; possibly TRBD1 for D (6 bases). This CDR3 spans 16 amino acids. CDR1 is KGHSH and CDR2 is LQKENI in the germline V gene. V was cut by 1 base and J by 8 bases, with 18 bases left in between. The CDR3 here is CASSPRGLAFFDEQFF. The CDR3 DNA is TGTGCCAGCTCACCACGGGGGCTAGCATTTTTCGATGAGCAGTTCTTC.

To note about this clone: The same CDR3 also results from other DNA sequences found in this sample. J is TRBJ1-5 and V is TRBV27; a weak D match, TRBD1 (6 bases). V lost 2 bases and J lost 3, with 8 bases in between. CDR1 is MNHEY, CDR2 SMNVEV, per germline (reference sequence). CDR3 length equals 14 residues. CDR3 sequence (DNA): TGTGCCAGCAGTTTAAACAGGGCCAATCAGCCCCAGCATTTT. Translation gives CASSLNRANQPQHF.

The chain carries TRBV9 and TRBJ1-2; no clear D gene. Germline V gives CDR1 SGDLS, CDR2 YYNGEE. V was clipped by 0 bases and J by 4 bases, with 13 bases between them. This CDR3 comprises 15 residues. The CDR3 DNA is TGTGCCAGCAGCGTAGCAAGGACGGGAATCTATGGCTACACCTTC. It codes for CASSVARTGIYGYTF.

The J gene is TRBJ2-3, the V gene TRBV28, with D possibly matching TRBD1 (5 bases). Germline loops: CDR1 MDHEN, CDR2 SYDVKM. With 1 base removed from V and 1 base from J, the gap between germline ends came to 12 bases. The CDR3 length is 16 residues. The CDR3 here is CASSLLQDPRTDTQYF. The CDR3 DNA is TGTGCCAGCAGTTTATTACAGGACCCTCGCACAGATACGCAGTATTTT.

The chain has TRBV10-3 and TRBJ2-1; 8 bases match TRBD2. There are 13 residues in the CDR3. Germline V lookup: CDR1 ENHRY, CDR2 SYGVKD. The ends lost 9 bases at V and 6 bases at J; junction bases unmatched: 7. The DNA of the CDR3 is TGTGCCATAAGTTCAGCGGGAGTCAATGAGCAGTTCTTC. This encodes CAISSAGVNEQFF.

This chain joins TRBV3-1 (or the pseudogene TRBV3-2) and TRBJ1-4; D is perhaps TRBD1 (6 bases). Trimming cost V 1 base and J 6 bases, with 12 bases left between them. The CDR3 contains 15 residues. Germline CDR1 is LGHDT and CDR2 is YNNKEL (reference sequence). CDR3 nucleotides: TGTGCCAGCAGCCAAGGACAGGCCCGCGATGAAAAACTGTTTTTT. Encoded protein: CASSQGQARDEKLFF.

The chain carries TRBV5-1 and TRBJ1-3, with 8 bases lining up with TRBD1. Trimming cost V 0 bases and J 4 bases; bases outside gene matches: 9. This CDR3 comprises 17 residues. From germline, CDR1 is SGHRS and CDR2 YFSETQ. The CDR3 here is CASSLAAGQVSGNTIYF. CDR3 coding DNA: TGCGCCAGCAGCTTGGCCGCGGGACAGGTGTCCGGAAACACCATATATTTT.

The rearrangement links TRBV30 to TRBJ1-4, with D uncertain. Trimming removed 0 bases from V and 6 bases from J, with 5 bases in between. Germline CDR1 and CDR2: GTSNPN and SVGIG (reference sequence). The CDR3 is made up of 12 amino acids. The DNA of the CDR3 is TGTGCCTGGAGTGTCGGGGATGAAAAACTGTTTTTT. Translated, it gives CAWSVGDEKLFF.

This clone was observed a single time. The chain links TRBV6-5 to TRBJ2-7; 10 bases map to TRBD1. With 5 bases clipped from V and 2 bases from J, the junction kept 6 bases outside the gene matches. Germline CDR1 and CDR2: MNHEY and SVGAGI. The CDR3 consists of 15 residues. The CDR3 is CASSTRDRGPYEQYF. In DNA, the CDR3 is TGTGCCAGCAGTACCCGGGACAGGGGTCCCTACGAGCAGTACTTC.

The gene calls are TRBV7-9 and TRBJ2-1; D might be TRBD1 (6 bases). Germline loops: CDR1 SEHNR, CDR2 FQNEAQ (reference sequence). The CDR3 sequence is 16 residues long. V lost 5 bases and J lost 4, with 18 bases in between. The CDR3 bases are TGTGCCAGCAGCCTGAATCCTTCGGGGACATACAATGAGCAGTTCTTC. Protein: CASSLNPSGTYNEQFF.

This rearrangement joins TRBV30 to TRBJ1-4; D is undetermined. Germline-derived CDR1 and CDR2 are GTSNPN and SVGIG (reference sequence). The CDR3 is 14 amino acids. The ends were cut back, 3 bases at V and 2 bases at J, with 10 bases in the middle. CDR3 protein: CAWSPLGTNEKLFF. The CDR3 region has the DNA TGTGCCTGGAGCCCCCTCGGTACTAATGAAAAACTGTTTTTT. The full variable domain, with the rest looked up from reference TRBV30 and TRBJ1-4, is SQTIHQWPATLVQPVGSPLSLECTVEGTSNPNLYWYRQAAGRGLQLLFYSVGIGQISSEVPQNLSASRPQDRQFILSSKKLLLSDSGFYLCAWSPLGTNEKLFFGSGTQLSVL.

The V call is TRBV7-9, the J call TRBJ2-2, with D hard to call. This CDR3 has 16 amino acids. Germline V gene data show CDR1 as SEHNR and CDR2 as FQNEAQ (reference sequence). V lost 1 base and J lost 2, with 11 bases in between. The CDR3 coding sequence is TGTGCCAGCAGCTTAGGAAGAGCGTCCAACACCGGGGAGCTGTTTTTT. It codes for CASSLGRASNTGELFF.

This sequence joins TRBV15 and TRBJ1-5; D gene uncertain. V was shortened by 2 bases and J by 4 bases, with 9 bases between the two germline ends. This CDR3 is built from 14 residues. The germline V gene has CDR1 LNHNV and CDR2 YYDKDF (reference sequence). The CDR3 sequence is CATSRSGVNQPQHF. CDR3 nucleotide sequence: TGTGCCACCAGCAGATCCGGTGTAAATCAGCCCCAGCATTTT.

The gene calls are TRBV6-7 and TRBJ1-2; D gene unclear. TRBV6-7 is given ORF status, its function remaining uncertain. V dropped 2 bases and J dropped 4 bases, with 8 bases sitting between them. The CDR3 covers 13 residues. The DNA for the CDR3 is TGTGCCAGCAGTTACATTCGGGTCTATGGCTACACCTTC. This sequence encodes CASSYIRVYGYTF.

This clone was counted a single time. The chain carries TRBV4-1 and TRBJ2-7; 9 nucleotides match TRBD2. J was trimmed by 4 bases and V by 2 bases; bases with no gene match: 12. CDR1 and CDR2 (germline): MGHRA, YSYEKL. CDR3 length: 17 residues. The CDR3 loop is CASSQSSGRGGSYEQYF. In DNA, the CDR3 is TGCGCCAGCAGCCAATCGTCAGGGCGGGGGGGTTCGTACGAGCAGTACTTC.

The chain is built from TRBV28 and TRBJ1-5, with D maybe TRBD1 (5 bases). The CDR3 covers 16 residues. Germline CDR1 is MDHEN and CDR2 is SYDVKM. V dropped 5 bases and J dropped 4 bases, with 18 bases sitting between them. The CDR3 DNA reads TGTGCCAGCAGTCCCCTTAAGACAGAGACGAATCAGCCCCAGCATTTT. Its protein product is CASSPLKTETNQPQHF.

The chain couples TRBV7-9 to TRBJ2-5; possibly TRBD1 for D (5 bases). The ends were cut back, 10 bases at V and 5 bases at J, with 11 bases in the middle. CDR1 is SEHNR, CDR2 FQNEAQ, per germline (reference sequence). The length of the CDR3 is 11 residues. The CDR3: CATAGKETQYF. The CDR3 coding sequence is TGTGCCACTGCAGGGAAGGAGACCCAGTACTTC.

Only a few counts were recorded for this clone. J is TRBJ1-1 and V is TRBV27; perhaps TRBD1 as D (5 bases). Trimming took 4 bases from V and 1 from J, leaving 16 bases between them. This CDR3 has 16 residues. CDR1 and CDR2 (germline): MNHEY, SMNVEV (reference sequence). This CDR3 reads CASSSPATTGNTEAFF. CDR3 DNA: TGTGCCAGCAGTTCCCCGGCCACTACAGGGAACACTGAAGCTTTCTTT.

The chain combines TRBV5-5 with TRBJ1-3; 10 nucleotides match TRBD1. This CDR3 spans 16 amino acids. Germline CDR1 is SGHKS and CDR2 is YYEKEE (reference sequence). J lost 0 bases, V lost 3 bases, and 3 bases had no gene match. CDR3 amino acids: CASSSGTGVSGNTIYF. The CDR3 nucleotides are TGTGCCAGCAGCTCCGGGACAGGGGTCTCTGGAAACACCATATATTTT.

The DNA for the CDR3 is TGTGCCAGCAGCTTAGGGAGCGGGGCGGCTGAAGCTTTCTTT. This translates into CASSLGSGAAEAFF. This chain connects TRBV11-2 to TRBJ1-1; a weak D match, TRBD1 (5 bases). CDR3 length: 14 amino acids. The V gene's germline CDR1 is SGHAT and CDR2 FQNNGV. Trimming took off 1 base at V and 6 bases at J, with 12 bases between the two ends. Filled out from reference TRBV11-2 and TRBJ1-1, the complete variable domain reads EAGVAQSPRYKIIEKRQSVAFWCNPISGHATLYWYQQILGQGPKLLIQFQNNGVVDDSQLPKDRFSAERLKGVDSTLKIQPAKLEDSAVYLCASSLGSGAAEAFFGQGTRLTVV.